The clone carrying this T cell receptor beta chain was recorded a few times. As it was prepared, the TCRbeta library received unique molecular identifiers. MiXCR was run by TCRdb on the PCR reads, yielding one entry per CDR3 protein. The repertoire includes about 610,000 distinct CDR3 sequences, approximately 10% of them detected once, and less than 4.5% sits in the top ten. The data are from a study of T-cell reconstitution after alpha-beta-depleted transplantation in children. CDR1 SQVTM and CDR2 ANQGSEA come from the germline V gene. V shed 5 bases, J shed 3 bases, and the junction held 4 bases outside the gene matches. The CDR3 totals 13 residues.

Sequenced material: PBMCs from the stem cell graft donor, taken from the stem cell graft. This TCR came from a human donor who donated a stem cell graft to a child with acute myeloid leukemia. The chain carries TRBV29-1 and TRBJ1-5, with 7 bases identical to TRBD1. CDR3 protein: CSVQTGYNQPQHF. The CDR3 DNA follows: TGCAGCGTTCAGACAGGGTACAATCAGCCCCAGCATTTT.